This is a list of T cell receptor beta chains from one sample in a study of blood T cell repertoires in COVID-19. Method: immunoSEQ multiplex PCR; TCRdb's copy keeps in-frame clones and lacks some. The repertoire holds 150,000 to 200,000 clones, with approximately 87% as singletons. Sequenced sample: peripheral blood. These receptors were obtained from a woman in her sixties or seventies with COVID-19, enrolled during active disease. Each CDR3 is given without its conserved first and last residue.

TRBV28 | ASSLGGPMGYT
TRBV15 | ATSRDNSPGELF
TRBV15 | ATSPLSYQETQY
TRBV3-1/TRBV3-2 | ASSQDRVRGNEQF
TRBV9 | ASSSGTPVVNEQF
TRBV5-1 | ASSLEETVGELF
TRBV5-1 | ASSLEGDTDTQY
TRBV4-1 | ASSQEDRYTGELF
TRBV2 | ASSERLAGSSEQY
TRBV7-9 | ASSLDTGVNTEAF
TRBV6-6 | ASSSRTSGRSYEQY
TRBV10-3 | AISGRGDGYT
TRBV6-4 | ASSDEGLAGGNEQF
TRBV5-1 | ASSKNRESNEKLF
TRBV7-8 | ASSLDLNYGYT
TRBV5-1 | ASSWSSYNEQF
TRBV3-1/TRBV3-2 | ASSQRGERNTIY
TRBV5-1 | ASTGTGGFHEQY
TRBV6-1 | ASSDTTSGRGTYEQY
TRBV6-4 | ASSTSANTGELF
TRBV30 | AWSSPRAVGLADSSGANVLT
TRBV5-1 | ASSLASTPVAEEF
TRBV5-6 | ASSLIRGRKDEAF
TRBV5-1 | ASSLGGLAGSEQY
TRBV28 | ASRPQSFSGNTIY
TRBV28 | AILPGQGSRTYNEQF
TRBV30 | AWSSGGTDTQY
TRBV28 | ASSLPPGTGFSGYT
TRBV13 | ASSFLTAGAEAF